These 14 T cell receptor beta chains were sequenced from one sample in a study of blood T cells in healthy people across ages. With a J-beta primer mix and a sample-barcoded 5' primer, a second PCR ran about 6 to 11 cycles. TCRdb reprocessed the 5' RACE reads via MiXCR and lists one record per CDR3 protein. The sample yields approximately 810,000 distinct CDR3 sequences, less than 35% seen once. The sequenced sample consisted of blood. These receptors were taken from a woman of 80 years or more in good health.

This clonotype was found a few times. This may arise from a read error, as a much more abundant clone is one base away. CDR3 bases: TGTGCCAGCAGCTGGGAGGCGGCCCGAGAGACCCAGTACTTC. It yields the protein CASSWEAARETQYF. The rearrangement uses TRBV5-5 and TRBJ2-7; D possibly corresponds to TRBD2 (6 bases). The end of the DNA fits TRBJ2-5 better, so the J call may be wrong. Germline CDR1 is SGHKS and CDR2 is YYEKEE (reference sequence). The CDR3 covers 14 residues.

This clonotype showed up just a few times. The chain carries TRBV10-2 and TRBJ1-2; D gene unclear. Per germline, CDR1 WSHSY and CDR2 SAAADI. CDR3 length: 15 residues. The V gene lost 2 bases and the J gene lost 0 bases, with 10 bases spanning the gap. CDR3 sequence: CASSEGGSPNYGYTF. CDR3 nucleotides: TGCGCCAGCAGTGAGGGTGGAAGCCCTAACTATGGCTACACCTTC.

Note on this clonotype: Being one base from a much bigger clone, this may be a read error. This rearrangement joins TRBV7-9 to TRBJ2-3; D is possibly TRBD1 (6 bases). The CDR3 runs 15 residues. Per germline, CDR1 SEHNR and CDR2 FQNEAQ (reference sequence). V gave up 3 bases and J gave up 2 bases, with 12 bases separating them. The CDR3 here is CASSLTGFPTDTQYF. DNA for the CDR3: TGTGCCAGCAGCTTGACAGGCTTCCCCACAGATACGCAGTATTTT.

In this sample, this clonotype turned up many times. The chain recombines TRBV14 with TRBJ2-1; no definite D call. Germline V gives CDR1 SGHDN, CDR2 FVKESK. Trimming took off 1 base at V and 6 bases at J, with 4 bases between the two ends. The CDR3 covers 12 residues. For the CDR3, the DNA is TGTGCCAGCAGCCAAGTTCCCAATGAGCAGTTCTTC. Translated, it gives CASSQVPNEQFF.

This clonotype was observed many times. The genes are TRBV12-3 or TRBV12-4 and TRBJ2-4; D is unclear. The CDR3 sequence is 15 residues long. V was pared by 5 bases and J by 0 bases, with 11 bases between. The CDR3 loop is CASSNGRIAKNIQYF. The CDR3 DNA sequence: TGTGCCAGCAGTAACGGACGGATAGCCAAAAACATTCAGTACTTC.

The chain uses TRBV20-1 and TRBJ1-4; D may be TRBD1 (6 bases). The V end lost 2 bases, the J end lost 5 bases, and 15 bases lay between the germline ends. From germline, CDR1 is DFQATT and CDR2 SNEGSKA (reference sequence). The CDR3 consists of 15 residues. The CDR3 DNA reads TGCAGTGCTAGACCCCCTTTCGGACAGAATGAAAAACTGTTTTTT. Its translation is CSARPPFGQNEKLFF.

This clonotype showed up many times. This chain links TRBV5-1 with TRBJ1-1; D is perhaps TRBD1 (6 bases). From germline, CDR1 is SGHRS and CDR2 YFSETQ. The V end was cut by 0 bases, the J end by 4 bases, with 10 bases between. The CDR3 covers 14 residues. The chain's CDR3 is CASSLVFRGTEAFF. CDR3 sequence (DNA): TGCGCCAGCAGCTTGGTCTTCAGGGGCACTGAAGCTTTCTTT.

This clonotype was found once. A much larger clonotype is one base distant, so this may be a read error. The chain is built from TRBV10-2 and TRBJ2-4, with D possibly TRBD2 on 5 matching bases. The CDR3 has 16 residues. CDR1 WSHSY and CDR2 SAAADI come from the germline V gene. The CDR3 reads CASSDALTLAENIQYF. In nucleotides, the CDR3 is TGCGCCAGCAGTGATGCCCTTACCCTAGCCGAAAACATTCAGTACTTC.

This clonotype was observed many times. The chain is built from TRBV30 and TRBJ1-2; no firm D call. V gave up 3 bases and J gave up 1 base, with 9 bases separating them. The CDR3 loop spans 13 amino acids. Germline CDR1 GTSNPN, CDR2 SVGIG (reference sequence). For the CDR3, the DNA is TGTGCCTGGAGCCTCGGGATTAACTATGGCTACACCTTC. Protein: CAWSLGINYGYTF. The full variable domain, completed using reference TRBV30 and TRBJ1-2, is SQTIHQWPATLVQPVGSPLSLECTVEGTSNPNLYWYRQAAGRGLQLLFYSVGIGQISSEVPQNLSASRPQDRQFILSSKKLLLSDSGFYLCAWSLGINYGYTFGSGTRLTVV.

This clonotype was recorded at least ten times. The CDR3 loop is CASLGGALGLETQYF. The CDR3 DNA is TGTGCCAGCCTAGGAGGGGCATTAGGCCTTGAGACCCAGTACTTC. The chain employs TRBV6-6 and TRBJ2-5; D might be TRBD2 (6 bases). Germline V gene sequence: CDR1 MNHNY, CDR2 SVGAGI (reference sequence). The V end was cut by 8 bases, the J end by 5 bases, with 21 bases between. CDR3 length: 15 amino acids.

The rearrangement links TRBV7-2 to TRBJ2-2; 13 bases line up with TRBD2. This CDR3 comprises 18 residues. V was pared by 1 base and J by 4 bases, with 6 bases of the junction left unmatched. Per the germline V gene, CDR1 is SGHTA and CDR2 is FQGNSA. The CDR3 DNA reads as TGTGCCAGCAGCTTAGGAAGACTAGCGGGGGGAATCACCGGGGAGCTGTTTTTT. Its translation: CASSLGRLAGGITGELFF.

A word on this clonotype: Possible read error: a much larger clone is one base away. The chain combines TRBV28 with TRBJ2-7; D uncertain. The V gene lost 7 bases and the J gene lost 12 bases, with 22 bases spanning the gap. There are 13 residues in the CDR3. CDR1 MDHEN and CDR2 SYDVKM come from the germline V gene. The CDR3 here is CASIRGDQETRYF. The DNA for the CDR3 is TGTGCCAGCATCCGAGGTGATCAAGAGACCCGGTACTTC.

V gene TRBV5-1 combines with J gene TRBJ2-5; unclear D gene. The CDR3 is 14 residues long. Germline V gene sequence: CDR1 SGHRS, CDR2 YFSETQ. With 0 bases removed from V and 3 bases from J, the gap between germline ends came to 9 bases. The CDR3 region has the DNA TGCGCCAGCAGCTTGGAGGCGGCTGAAGAGACCCAGTACTTC. Translating it yields CASSLEAAEETQYF.

This clonotype turned up a few times. This may arise from a read error, as a much more abundant clone is one base away. The chain uses TRBV3-1 and TRBJ2-1, with D maybe TRBD1 (7 bases). The CDR3 spans 14 residues. The V end lost 2 bases, the J end lost 10 bases, and 15 bases lay between the germline ends. Germline CDR1 LGHDT, CDR2 YNNKEL (reference sequence). The DNA of the CDR3 is TGTGCCAGCAGCCAACGCCAGGGGGGCGGCGAGCAGTTCTTC. Translating gives CASSQRQGGGEQFF.